The 20 T cell receptor beta chains listed next were all sequenced from one sample in a study of human T cells and chemical hapten exposure (dated by TCRdb to 2020 to 2023). The time point label corresponds to: patch test 1, 2 weeks after DPC sensitization. The sample's treatment or condition label, decoded: therapeutic diphenylcyclopropenone sensitization with weekly scalp DPC. Libraries were constructed by RACE. The sequencing machine was a NextSeq 500. The public sequencing data were trimmed at Q25 with fastp and processed into clonotypes with MiXCR by TCRdb, which kept only in-frame beta chains. Rows matching on CDR3 protein sequence are summarized as one entry with the most common DNA and genes. The sample contains just under 350,000 distinct CDR3 sequences, about 7% of them found a single time. The leading ten clones occupy 7% to 10% of the sample. The specimen was whole blood, collected in connection with sensitization to the hapten diphenylcyclopropenone (DPC). The receptors were sampled from a woman between 18 and 30 years old with alopecia areata. Some clones in this sample may be carry-over from other donors' samples.

This chain joins TRBV12-3 or TRBV12-4 and TRBJ2-5, with 9 nucleotides matching TRBD1. There are 14 residues in the CDR3. The J segment lost 5 bases and the V segment lost 5 bases, leaving 6 bases of the junction unmatched. The CDR3 region is CASSKGQGGETQYF. As DNA, the CDR3 is TGTGCCAGCAGTAAGGGACAGGGAGGGGAGACCCAGTACTTC.

The table lists this clonotype with many counts. The rearrangement links TRBV29-1 to TRBJ2-3; TRBD1 matches 10 bases. Germline V gene data show CDR1 as SQVTM and CDR2 as ANQGSEA. The CDR3 runs 12 residues. After removal of 7 bases from V and 4 bases from J, the junction contained 2 bases not matched to a gene. CDR3: CSGDRGSDTQYF. The DNA for the CDR3 is TGCAGCGGGGACAGGGGCTCAGATACGCAGTATTTT.

CDR3 sequence: CSARRTSNQPQHF. CDR3 sequence (DNA): TGCAGTGCTAGACGGACGAGCAATCAGCCCCAGCATTTT. The V and J genes are TRBV20-1 and TRBJ1-5; D is undetermined. This CDR3 has 13 residues. Germline V gives CDR1 DFQATT, CDR2 SNEGSKA (reference sequence). Trimming pared 2 bases from V and 1 base from J, leaving 6 bases between.

In this sample, this clonotype turned up many times. The V gene is TRBV13, the J gene TRBJ1-6; no definite D call. V dropped 5 bases and J dropped 8 bases, with 10 bases sitting between them. CDR3 length equals 13 residues. Germline assignment: CDR1 PRHDT and CDR2 FYEKMQ (reference sequence). CDR3 region: CASSPGTYSPLHF. In DNA form, the CDR3 reads TGTGCCAGCAGCCCGGGTACCTATTCACCCCTCCACTTT.

Written as DNA, the CDR3 is TGCAGTGCTAGGAGGGACAGCAGCCCCTATGGCTACACCTTC. This translates into CSARRDSSPYGYTF. The chain joins TRBV20-1 to TRBJ1-2; 7 bases are a match to TRBD1. Trimming removed 3 bases from V and 4 bases from J; junction bases left unmatched: 8. The CDR3 is made up of 14 amino acids. Germline CDR1 DFQATT, CDR2 SNEGSKA (reference sequence).

In this sample, this clonotype turned up many times. The J gene is TRBJ2-7, the V gene TRBV4-3, with TRBD1 matching over 7 bases. Germline CDR1 is LGHNA and CDR2 is YSLEER. The CDR3 extends over 15 amino acids. With 1 base clipped from V and 4 bases from J, the junction kept 7 bases outside the gene matches. In DNA, the CDR3 is TGCGCCAGCAGCCAAGTAGAGGGGGCGAGGTACGAGCAGTACTTC. This codes for CASSQVEGARYEQYF.

This clonotype was observed a few times. The chain combines TRBV18 with TRBJ2-7; D not certain. Trimming cost V 6 bases and J 0 bases, with 12 bases left between them. This CDR3 is built from 14 residues. From germline, CDR1 is KGHSH and CDR2 LQKENI. The chain's CDR3 is CASSQSSTSYEQYF. The CDR3 DNA sequence: TGTGCCAGCTCTCAAAGCTCCACCTCCTACGAGCAGTACTTC.

The chain employs TRBV20-1 and TRBJ2-3; 10 bases line up with TRBD2. Trimming at V came to 8 bases and at J to 4 bases, leaving 6 bases not matched to a gene. The CDR3 totals 13 residues. CDR1 is DFQATT and CDR2 is SNEGSKA in the germline V gene (reference sequence). The CDR3 sequence is CSFDSGGSDTQYF. The DNA of the CDR3 is TGCAGTTTCGATAGCGGGGGGTCAGATACGCAGTATTTT.

Ten or more counts support this clonotype. The chain uses TRBV20-1 and TRBJ2-1, with TRBD2 identical over 11 bases. The CDR3 contains 15 residues. CDR1 is DFQATT and CDR2 is SNEGSKA in the germline V gene (reference sequence). V was clipped by 3 bases and J by 15 bases; unmatched bases: 16. CDR3: CSASGLAGGPSYRFF. In DNA, the CDR3 is TGCAGTGCTAGTGGGCTAGCGGGGGGCCCTTCATATCGGTTCTTC.

The V call is TRBV4-3, the J call TRBJ2-5, with 7 nucleotides matching TRBD2. The CDR3 sequence is 15 residues long. Germline lookup yields CDR1 LGHNA and CDR2 YSLEER. V lost 1 base and J lost 3; bases outside the gene matches: 5. This CDR3 is CASSQVLADKETQYF. The CDR3 DNA is TGCGCCAGCAGCCAAGTGCTAGCGGATAAAGAGACCCAGTACTTC.

This clonotype was detected only a few times. This sequence joins TRBV20-1 and TRBJ2-7; D might be TRBD1 (5 bases). There are 11 residues in the CDR3. In germline, CDR1 is DFQATT, CDR2 SNEGSKA (reference sequence). For the CDR3, the DNA is TGCAGACCGGACACTGGCTACGAGCAGTACTTC. Translating it yields CRPDTGYEQYF.

This clonotype has only a few counts. V gene TRBV7-9 combines with J gene TRBJ1-1; 8 bases are shared with TRBD1. The trim removed 5 bases at V and 1 base at J, leaving 12 bases unmatched. The V gene's germline CDR1 is SEHNR and CDR2 FQNEAQ (reference sequence). The CDR3 loop spans 17 amino acids. CDR3 amino acids: CASSPWTGRNRNTEAFF. Written as DNA, the CDR3 is TGTGCCAGCAGCCCATGGACAGGGCGCAATAGGAACACTGAAGCTTTCTTT. Drawing the rest from reference TRBV7-9 and TRBJ1-1, the complete variable domain is DTGVSQNPRHKITKRGQNVTFRCDPISEHNRLYWYRQTLGQGPEFLTYFQNEAQLEKSRLLSDRFSAERPKGSFSTLEIQRTEQGDSAMYLCASSPWTGRNRNTEAFFGQGTRLTVV.

The chain combines TRBV20-1 with TRBJ2-7, with D perhaps TRBD1 or TRBD2 (5 bases each). Deletions cut 6 bases from V and 2 bases from J, with 17 bases between. The CDR3 consists of 14 residues. CDR1 is DFQATT and CDR2 is SNEGSKA in the germline V gene (reference sequence). CDR3 loop: CSARTGTATYEQYF. DNA for the CDR3: TGCAGTGCGAGAACCGGGACGGCTACCTACGAGCAGTACTTC.

A remark on this clonotype: A much larger clone differs from this one at a single base, so this may be a read error. The chain recombines TRBV6-5 with TRBJ1-5, with 7 bases lining up with TRBD1. The CDR3 covers 14 residues. Germline CDR1 and CDR2: MNHEY and SVGAGI. CDR3 sequence reads: CASRYYRGGQPQHF. CDR3 DNA: TGTGCCAGCAGATACTACAGGGGTGGCCAGCCCCAGCATTTT.

V and J are TRBV20-1 and TRBJ1-1, with TRBD1 as a possible D gene (5 bases). The CDR3 has 11 amino acids. V was pared by 6 bases and J by 3 bases, with 8 bases between. Germline-derived CDR1 and CDR2 are DFQATT and SNEGSKA (reference sequence). CDR3 bases: TGCAGTGCCACAGGAGACACTGAAGCTTTCTTT. Translation: CSATGDTEAFF.

This clonotype was seen ten or more times. The chain uses TRBV18 and TRBJ2-1; unclear D gene. The germline V gene has CDR1 KGHSH and CDR2 LQKENI. The CDR3 loop spans 19 amino acids. V was shortened by 1 base and J by 0 bases, with 19 bases between the two germline ends. CDR3 in amino acids: CASSPLFRLDPSSYNEQFF. CDR3 in DNA: TGTGCCAGCTCACCACTCTTTAGACTCGACCCAAGCTCCTACAATGAGCAGTTCTTC.

This clonotype appeared a few times. The CDR3 DNA reads TGTGCCAGCAGTTTCAGGACAGGGGCCTTATTTGCAACTAATGAAAAACTGTTTTTT. This translates into CASSFRTGALFATNEKLFF. The chain has TRBV27 and TRBJ1-4, with TRBD1 matching over 9 bases. This CDR3 spans 19 amino acids. In germline, CDR1 is MNHEY, CDR2 SMNVEV (reference sequence). The V and J ends lost 3 bases and 0 bases, in that order; junction bases with no gene match: 11.

The genes are TRBV12-3 or TRBV12-4 and TRBJ1-2; D possibly corresponds to TRBD1 (5 bases). The CDR3 covers 14 residues. Trimming pared 3 bases from V and 5 bases from J, leaving 13 bases between. The DNA for the CDR3 is TGTGCCAGCAGTTTTGGCGACAGCCGTTATGGCTACACCTTC. Protein: CASSFGDSRYGYTF.

V usage is TRBV12-3 or TRBV12-4 and J usage is TRBJ2-1; TRBD1 agrees at 7 bases. The V segment lost 1 base and the J segment 15 bases; nucleotides outside the gene matches: 6. The CDR3 is made up of 12 amino acids. DNA of the CDR3: TGTGCCAGCAGTTTAGGAGACAGGGAACCGTTCTTC. Translation gives CASSLGDREPFF.

This clonotype came up a few times. The V gene is TRBV12-3 or TRBV12-4, the J gene TRBJ2-3; a weak D match, TRBD2 (6 bases). The V end was cut by 5 bases, the J end by 10 bases, with 25 bases between. The CDR3 is 16 residues long. This chain's CDR3 is CASSPRGSDRARAQYF. CDR3 in DNA: TGTGCCAGCAGTCCGCGGGGTAGCGATCGCGCGAGGGCGCAGTATTTT.